This TCR beta chain was captured in a study of blood T cell repertoires in COVID-19. On the study more broadly: T cells, B-cell-depleted T cells, or PBMCs provided the cDNA or gDNA that served as material.

The sample holds a few counts of this clone. Germline V gives CDR1 LNHDA, CDR2 SQIVND (reference sequence). The CDR3 sequence is 15 residues long. V lost 6 bases and J lost 3; bases outside the gene matches: 6. Authors' processing steps: Amplification of reference gene primers was used by the study to estimate nucleated cell counts. Data came from immunoSEQ multiplex PCR; TCRdb stores just in-frame clones and leaves some out. D and trimming come from the DNA, and the V and J calls and clone size come from that table. The sample holds tens of thousands of clones, about 86% seen once. The chain combines TRBV19 with TRBJ1-4, with TRBD1 identical over 8 bases. This TCR came from a man older than 75 with active COVID-19. Source material: peripheral blood. The CDR3 DNA follows: TGTGCCAGTAGGGACAGGGCTTCGGCTAATGAAAAACTGTTTTTT. It yields the protein CASRDRASANEKLFF.